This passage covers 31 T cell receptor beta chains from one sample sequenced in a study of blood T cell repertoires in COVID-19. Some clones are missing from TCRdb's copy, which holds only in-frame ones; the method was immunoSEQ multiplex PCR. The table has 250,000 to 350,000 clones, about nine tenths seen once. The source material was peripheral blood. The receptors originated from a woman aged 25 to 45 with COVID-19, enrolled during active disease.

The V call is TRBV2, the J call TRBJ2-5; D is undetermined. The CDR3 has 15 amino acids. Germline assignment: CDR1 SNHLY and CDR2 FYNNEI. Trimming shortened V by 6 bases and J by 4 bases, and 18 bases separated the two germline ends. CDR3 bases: TGTGCCAGCAGCTTCGAGGATACCCGAGGAGAGACCCAGTACTTC. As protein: CASSFEDTRGETQYF.

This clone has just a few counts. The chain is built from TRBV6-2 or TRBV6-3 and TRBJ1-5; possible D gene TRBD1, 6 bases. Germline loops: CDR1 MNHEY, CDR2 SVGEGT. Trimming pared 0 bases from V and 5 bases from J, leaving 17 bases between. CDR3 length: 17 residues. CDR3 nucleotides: TGTGCCAGCAGTTACTCGAAGGTCAGGGGAAGGGATCAGCCCCAGCATTTT. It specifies CASSYSKVRGRDQPQHF.

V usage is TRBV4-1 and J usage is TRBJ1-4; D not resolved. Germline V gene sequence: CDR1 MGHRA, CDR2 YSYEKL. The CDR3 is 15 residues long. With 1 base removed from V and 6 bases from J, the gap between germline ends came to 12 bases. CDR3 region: CASSQGRLVDEKLFF. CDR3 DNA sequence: TGCGCCAGCAGCCAAGGGCGGCTCGTGGATGAAAAACTGTTTTTT.

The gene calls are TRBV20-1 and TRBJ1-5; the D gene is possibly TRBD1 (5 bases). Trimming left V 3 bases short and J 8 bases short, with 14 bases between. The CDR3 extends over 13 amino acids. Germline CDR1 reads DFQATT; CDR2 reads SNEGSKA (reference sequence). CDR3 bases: TGCAGTGCTAGTACGGGGGGTTGGGAGCCCCAGCATTTT. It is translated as CSASTGGWEPQHF.

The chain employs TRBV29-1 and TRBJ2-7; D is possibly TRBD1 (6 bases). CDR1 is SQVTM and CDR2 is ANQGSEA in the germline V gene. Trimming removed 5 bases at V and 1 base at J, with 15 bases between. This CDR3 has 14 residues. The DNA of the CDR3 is TGCAGCGTTACGGGAACAGGGAGTTCCTACGAGCAGTACTTC. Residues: CSVTGTGSSYEQYF.

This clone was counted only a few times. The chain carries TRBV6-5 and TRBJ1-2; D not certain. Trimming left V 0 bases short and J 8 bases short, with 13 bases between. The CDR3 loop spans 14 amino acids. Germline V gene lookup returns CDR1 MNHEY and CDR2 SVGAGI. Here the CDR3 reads CASSYSGPSGGYTF. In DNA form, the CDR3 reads TGTGCCAGCAGTTACTCGGGCCCCTCGGGAGGCTACACCTTC.

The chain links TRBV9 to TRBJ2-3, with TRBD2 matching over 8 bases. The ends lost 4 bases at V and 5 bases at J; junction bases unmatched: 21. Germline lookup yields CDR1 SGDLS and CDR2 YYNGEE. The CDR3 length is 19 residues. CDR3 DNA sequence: TGTGCCAGCAGCCCGACGTGGGGGGTTACGGGAGGGCCGGGAGATACGCAGTATTTT. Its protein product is CASSPTWGVTGGPGDTQYF.

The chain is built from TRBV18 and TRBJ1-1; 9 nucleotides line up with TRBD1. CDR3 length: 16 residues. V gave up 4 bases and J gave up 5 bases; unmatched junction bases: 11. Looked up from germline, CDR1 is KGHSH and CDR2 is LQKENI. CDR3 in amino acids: CASSRSGTGLNTEAFF. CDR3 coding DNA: TGTGCCAGCTCACGATCCGGGACAGGGCTCAATACTGAAGCTTTCTTT.

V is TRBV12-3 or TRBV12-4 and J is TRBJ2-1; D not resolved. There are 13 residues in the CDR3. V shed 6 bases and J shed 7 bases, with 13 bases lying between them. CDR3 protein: CASRKLEANEQFF. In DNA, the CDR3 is TGTGCCAGCAGAAAGCTAGAGGCTAATGAGCAGTTCTTC.

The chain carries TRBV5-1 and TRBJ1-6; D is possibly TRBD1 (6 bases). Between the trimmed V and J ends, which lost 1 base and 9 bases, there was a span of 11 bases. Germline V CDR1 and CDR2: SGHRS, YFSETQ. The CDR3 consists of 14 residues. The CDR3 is CASSLKAGASPLHF. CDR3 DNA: TGCGCCAGCAGCTTGAAGGCAGGGGCTTCACCCCTCCACTTT. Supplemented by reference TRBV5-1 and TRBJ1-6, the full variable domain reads KAGVTQTPRYLIKTRGQQVTLSCSPISGHRSVSWYQQTPGQGLQFLFEYFSETQRNKGNFPGRFSGRQFSNSRSEMNVSTLELGDSALYLCASSLKAGASPLHFGNGTRLTVT.

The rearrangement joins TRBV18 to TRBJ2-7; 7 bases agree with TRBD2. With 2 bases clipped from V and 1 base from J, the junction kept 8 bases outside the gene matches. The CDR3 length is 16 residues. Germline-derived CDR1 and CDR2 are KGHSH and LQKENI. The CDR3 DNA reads TGTGCCAGCTCACCAGTTTTCAGCGGGATGTCCTACGAGCAGTACTTC. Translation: CASSPVFSGMSYEQYF.

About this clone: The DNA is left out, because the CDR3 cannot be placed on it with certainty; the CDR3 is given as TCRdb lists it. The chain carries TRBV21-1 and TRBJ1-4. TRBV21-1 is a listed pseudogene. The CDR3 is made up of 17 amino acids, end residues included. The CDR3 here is CASSSRDCEYWCEKLFF.

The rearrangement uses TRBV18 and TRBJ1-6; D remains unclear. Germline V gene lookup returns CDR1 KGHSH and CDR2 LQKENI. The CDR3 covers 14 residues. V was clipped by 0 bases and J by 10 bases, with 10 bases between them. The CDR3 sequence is CASSPPIAGSPLHF. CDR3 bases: TGTGCCAGCTCACCACCGATAGCGGGATCACCCCTCCACTTT.

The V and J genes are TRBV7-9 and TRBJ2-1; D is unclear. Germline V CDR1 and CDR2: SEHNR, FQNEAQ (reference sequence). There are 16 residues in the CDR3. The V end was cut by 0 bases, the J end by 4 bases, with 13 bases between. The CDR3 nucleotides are TGTGCCAGCAGCTTAGCGCGACGGAGCCTTTACAATGAGCAGTTCTTC. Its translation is CASSLARRSLYNEQFF.

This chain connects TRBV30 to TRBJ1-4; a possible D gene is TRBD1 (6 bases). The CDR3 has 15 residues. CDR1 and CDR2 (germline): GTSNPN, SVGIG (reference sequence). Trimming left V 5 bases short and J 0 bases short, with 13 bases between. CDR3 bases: TGTGCCTGGGACAAAAGGACAGCAACTAATGAAAAACTGTTTTTT. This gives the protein CAWDKRTATNEKLFF. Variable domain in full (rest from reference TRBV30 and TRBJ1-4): SQTIHQWPATLVQPVGSPLSLECTVEGTSNPNLYWYRQAAGRGLQLLFYSVGIGQISSEVPQNLSASRPQDRQFILSSKKLLLSDSGFYLCAWDKRTATNEKLFFGSGTQLSVL.

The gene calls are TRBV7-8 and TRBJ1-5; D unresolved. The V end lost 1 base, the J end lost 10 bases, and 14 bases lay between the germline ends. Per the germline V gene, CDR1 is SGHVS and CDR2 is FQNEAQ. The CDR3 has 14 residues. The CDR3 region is CASSLDPRGHPQHF. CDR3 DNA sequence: TGTGCCAGCAGCTTAGATCCCCGGGGTCATCCCCAGCATTTT.

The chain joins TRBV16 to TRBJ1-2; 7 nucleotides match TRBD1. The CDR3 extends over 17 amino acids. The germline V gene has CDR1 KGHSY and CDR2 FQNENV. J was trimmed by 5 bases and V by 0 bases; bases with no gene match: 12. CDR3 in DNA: TGTGCCAGCAGCCAATCAAAGGTGGAGGGGGCGCGGTATGGCTACACCTTC. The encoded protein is CASSQSKVEGARYGYTF.

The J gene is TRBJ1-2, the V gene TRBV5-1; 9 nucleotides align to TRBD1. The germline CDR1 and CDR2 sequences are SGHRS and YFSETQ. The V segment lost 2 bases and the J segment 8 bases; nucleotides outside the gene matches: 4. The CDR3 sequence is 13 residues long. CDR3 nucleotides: TGCGCCAGCAGCTTAACAGGGGGCTTGGGCTACACCTTC. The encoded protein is CASSLTGGLGYTF.

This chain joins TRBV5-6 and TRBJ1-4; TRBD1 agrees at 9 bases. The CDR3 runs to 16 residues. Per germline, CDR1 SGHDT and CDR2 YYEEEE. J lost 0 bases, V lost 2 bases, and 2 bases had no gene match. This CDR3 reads CASSFGQGPTNEKLFF. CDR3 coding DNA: TGTGCCAGCAGCTTCGGACAGGGGCCAACTAATGAAAAACTGTTTTTT.

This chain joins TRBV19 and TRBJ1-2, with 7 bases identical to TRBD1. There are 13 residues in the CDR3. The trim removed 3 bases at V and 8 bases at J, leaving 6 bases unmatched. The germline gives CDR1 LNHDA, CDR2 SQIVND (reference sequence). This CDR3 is CASSMGQQRGYTF. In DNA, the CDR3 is TGTGCCAGTAGTATGGGACAGCAAAGAGGCTACACCTTC.

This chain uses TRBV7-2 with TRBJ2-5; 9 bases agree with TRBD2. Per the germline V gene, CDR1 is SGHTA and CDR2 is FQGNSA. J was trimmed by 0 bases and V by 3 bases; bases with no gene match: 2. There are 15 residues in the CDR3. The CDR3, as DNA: TGTGCCAGCAGCTTCAGCGGGGGGTACCAAGAGACCCAGTACTTC. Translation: CASSFSGGYQETQYF. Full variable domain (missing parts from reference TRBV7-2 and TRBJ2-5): GAGVSQSPSNKVTEKGKDVELRCDPISGHTALYWYRQSLGQGLEFLIYFQGNSAPDKSGLPSDRFSAERTGGSVSTLTIQRTQQEDSAVYLCASSFSGGYQETQYFGPGTRLLVL.

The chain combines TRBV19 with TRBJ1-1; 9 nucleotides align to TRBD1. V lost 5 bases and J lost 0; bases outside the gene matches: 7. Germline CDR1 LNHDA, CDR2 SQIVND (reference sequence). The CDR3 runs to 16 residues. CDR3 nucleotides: TGTGCCAGTAGTGTCTTAGGGACAGGGATGAACACTGAAGCTTTCTTT. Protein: CASSVLGTGMNTEAFF.

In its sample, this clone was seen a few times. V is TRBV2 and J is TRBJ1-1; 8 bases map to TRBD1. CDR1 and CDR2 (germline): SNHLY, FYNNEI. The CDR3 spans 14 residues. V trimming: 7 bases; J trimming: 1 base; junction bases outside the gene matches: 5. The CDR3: CASTSDRANTEAFF. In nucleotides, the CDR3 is TGTGCCAGCACCTCGGACAGGGCGAACACTGAAGCTTTCTTT.

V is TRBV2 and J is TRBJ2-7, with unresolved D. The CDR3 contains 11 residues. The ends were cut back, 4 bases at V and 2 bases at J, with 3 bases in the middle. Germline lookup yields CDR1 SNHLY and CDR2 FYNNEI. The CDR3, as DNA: TGTGCCAGCAGTGGAGCCTACGAGCAGTACTTC. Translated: CASSGAYEQYF.

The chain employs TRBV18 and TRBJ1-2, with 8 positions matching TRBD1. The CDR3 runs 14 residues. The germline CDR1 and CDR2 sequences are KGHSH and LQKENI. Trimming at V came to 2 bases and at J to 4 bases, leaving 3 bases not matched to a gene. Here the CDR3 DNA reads TGTGCCAGCTCACCAGGGACAGGAGTCTATGGCTACACCTTC. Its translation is CASSPGTGVYGYTF.

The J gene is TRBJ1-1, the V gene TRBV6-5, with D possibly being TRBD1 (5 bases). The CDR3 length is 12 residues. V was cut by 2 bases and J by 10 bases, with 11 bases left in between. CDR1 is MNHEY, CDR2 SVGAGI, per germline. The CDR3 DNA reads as TGTGCCAGCAGTTACCAGGGTCGTCGAGCTTTCTTT. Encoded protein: CASSYQGRRAFF.

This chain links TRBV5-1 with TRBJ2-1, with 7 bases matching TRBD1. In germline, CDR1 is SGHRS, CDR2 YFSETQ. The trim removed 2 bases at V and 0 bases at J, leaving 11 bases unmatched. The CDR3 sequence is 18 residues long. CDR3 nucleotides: TGCGCCAGCAGCTTCCTCGGACAGGCTAGAGTCTCCTACAATGAGCAGTTCTTC. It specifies CASSFLGQARVSYNEQFF. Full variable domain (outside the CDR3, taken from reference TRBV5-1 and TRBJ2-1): KAGVTQTPRYLIKTRGQQVTLSCSPISGHRSVSWYQQTPGQGLQFLFEYFSETQRNKGNFPGRFSGRQFSNSRSEMNVSTLELGDSALYLCASSFLGQARVSYNEQFFGPGTRLTVL.

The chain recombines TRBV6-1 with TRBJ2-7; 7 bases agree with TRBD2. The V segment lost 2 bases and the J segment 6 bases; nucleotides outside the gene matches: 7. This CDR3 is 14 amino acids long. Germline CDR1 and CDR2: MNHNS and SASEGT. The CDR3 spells CASSEQVSSGEQYF. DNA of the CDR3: TGTGCCAGCAGTGAACAAGTATCTAGCGGCGAGCAGTACTTC.

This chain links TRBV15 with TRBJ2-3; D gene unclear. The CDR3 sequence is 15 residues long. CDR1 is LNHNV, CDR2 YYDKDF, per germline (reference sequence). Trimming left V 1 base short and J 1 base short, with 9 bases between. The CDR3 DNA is TGTGCCACCAGCAGAGTGGAGTTTGGCACAGATACGCAGTATTTT. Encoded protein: CATSRVEFGTDTQYF.

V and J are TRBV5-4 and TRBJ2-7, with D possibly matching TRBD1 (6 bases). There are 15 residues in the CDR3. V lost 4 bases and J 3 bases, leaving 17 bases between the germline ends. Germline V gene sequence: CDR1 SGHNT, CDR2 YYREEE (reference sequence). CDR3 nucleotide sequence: TGTGCCAGCAGCCAGGACAGAGTTACTAACTACGAGCAGTACTTC. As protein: CASSQDRVTNYEQYF.

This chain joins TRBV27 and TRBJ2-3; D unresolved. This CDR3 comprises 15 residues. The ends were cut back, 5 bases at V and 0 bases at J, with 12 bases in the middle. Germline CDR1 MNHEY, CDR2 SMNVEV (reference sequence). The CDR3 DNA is TGTGCCAGCAGTCCCTTTACAGCCAGCACAGATACGCAGTATTTT. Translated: CASSPFTASTDTQYF.